This T cell receptor beta chain was documented in a study of Tregs in tolerant kidney transplant recipients. Study findings and constraints: Biological reproducibility was not directly addressed in this study. Validation in larger populations is needed because few patients were studied.

Recipients received nonmyeloablative bone marrow transplants from related graft donors, with transient mixed chimerism. Thawed PBMCs were FACS-sorted into unstimulated CD4+CD25+CD127- regulatory T cells, CD4+CD25- non-regulatory cells, CD4 and CD8 cells. J was trimmed by 7 bases and V by 1 base; bases with no gene match: 6. The CDR3 consists of 15 residues. The germline gives CDR1 LNHDA, CDR2 SQIVND (reference sequence). As for this clone: Its matching antigen is unknown.

This table comes from immunoSEQ multiplex PCR, and its TCRdb copy is limited to in-frame clones, with some not included. The profile shows 40,000 to 50,000 clones, approximately 89% of them singletons. The sample was CD8+ T cells from blood (PBMCs), taken 12 months after the transplant. V is TRBV19 and J is TRBJ2-7, with 11 bases fitting TRBD2. The TCR originated in a human patient who received a combined kidney and bone marrow transplant. Some T cells here may be from the graft donor. The CDR3 sequence is CASSIGLAGGEEQYF. The CDR3 DNA reads TGTGCCAGTAGTATAGGCCTAGCGGGAGGTGAAGAGCAGTACTTC.